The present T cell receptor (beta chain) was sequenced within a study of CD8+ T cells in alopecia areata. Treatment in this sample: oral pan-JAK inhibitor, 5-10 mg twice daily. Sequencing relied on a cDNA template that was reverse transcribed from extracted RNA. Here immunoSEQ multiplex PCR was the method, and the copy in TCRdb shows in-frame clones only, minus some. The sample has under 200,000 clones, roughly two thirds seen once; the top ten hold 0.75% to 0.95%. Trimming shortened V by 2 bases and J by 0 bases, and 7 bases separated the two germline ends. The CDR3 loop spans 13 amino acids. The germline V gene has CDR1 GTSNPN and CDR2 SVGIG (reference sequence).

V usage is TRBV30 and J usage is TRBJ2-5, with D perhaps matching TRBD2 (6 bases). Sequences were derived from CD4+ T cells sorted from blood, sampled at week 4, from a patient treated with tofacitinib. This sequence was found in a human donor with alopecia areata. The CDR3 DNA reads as TGTGCCTGGAGTCGGGACTACCAAGAGACCCAGTACTTC. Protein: CAWSRDYQETQYF.